The next 21 T cell receptor beta chains were all read from a single sample in a study of blood T cell repertoires in COVID-19. Here immunoSEQ multiplex PCR was the method, and the copy in TCRdb shows in-frame clones only, minus some. Of around 310,000 clones listed, over 85% were seen once; the top ten hold about 8.4%. The source material was PBMCs or T cells enriched from blood (not recorded which). The receptors here all came from a woman in her thirties who had recovered from COVID-19.

The chain joins TRBV15 to TRBJ2-7, with D possibly being TRBD1 (5 bases). CDR3 length equals 15 residues. Germline values: CDR1 LNHNV, CDR2 YYDKDF (reference sequence). V shed 0 bases and J shed 2 bases, with 11 bases lying between them. The CDR3 region has the DNA TGTGCCACCAGCAGAGATTACAACAGGCCCTACGAGCAGTACTTC. Translating it yields CATSRDYNRPYEQYF.

The gene calls are TRBV19 and TRBJ2-7; 9 bases line up with TRBD2. The CDR3 has 13 amino acids. The V gene's germline CDR1 is LNHDA and CDR2 SQIVND (reference sequence). Unmatched junction bases numbered 2, after V lost 6 bases and J lost 2 bases. CDR3 nucleotide sequence: TGTGCCAGTAGCAGCGGGGGGACCTACGAGCAGTACTTC. Translation gives CASSSGGTYEQYF.

V gene TRBV6-4 combines with J gene TRBJ1-5; tentatively, D is TRBD1 (6 bases). The CDR3 consists of 16 residues. CDR1 and CDR2 (germline): MRHNA, SNTAGT. V was clipped by 3 bases and J by 7 bases, with 19 bases between them. CDR3 sequence reads: CASSEWPQGLYQPQHF. CDR3 nucleotide sequence: TGTGCCAGCAGTGAATGGCCACAGGGATTATACCAGCCCCAGCATTTT.

The chain couples TRBV9 to TRBJ1-2; D call uncertain. This CDR3 spans 15 amino acids. Germline V gives CDR1 SGDLS, CDR2 YYNGEE. Trimming took 0 bases from V and 0 from J, leaving 9 bases between them. DNA for the CDR3: TGTGCCAGCAGCGTAGTAGGCAGGCCTAACTATGGCTACACCTTC. Protein: CASSVVGRPNYGYTF.

The rearrangement joins TRBV19 to TRBJ1-1, with no clear D. V was cut by 3 bases and J by 1 base, with 9 bases left in between. Germline V gene lookup returns CDR1 LNHDA and CDR2 SQIVND (reference sequence). The CDR3 consists of 14 residues. The CDR3 spells CASSMGGPNTEAFF. The CDR3 DNA follows: TGTGCCAGTAGTATGGGAGGGCCGAACACTGAAGCTTTCTTT.

V is TRBV19 and J is TRBJ1-5; the D gene is possibly TRBD1 (5 bases). Germline V gene data show CDR1 as LNHDA and CDR2 as SQIVND (reference sequence). Trimming pared 4 bases from V and 4 bases from J, leaving 17 bases between. This CDR3 has 16 residues. CDR3 sequence: CASSTTRVVLNQPQHF. The DNA for the CDR3 is TGTGCCAGTAGTACGACCAGGGTAGTCTTAAATCAGCCCCAGCATTTT.

The chain is built from TRBV27 and TRBJ1-5; 7 bases line up with TRBD1. Trimming at V came to 6 bases and at J to 9 bases, leaving 14 bases not matched to a gene. The CDR3 runs 15 residues. CDR1 and CDR2 from the germline V gene are MNHEY and SMNVEV (reference sequence). Here the CDR3 DNA reads TGTGCCAGCAGACCCGACAGGGTGGGTAGTAGGCCCCAGCATTTT. Amino acid sequence: CASRPDRVGSRPQHF.

This chain uses TRBV5-1 with TRBJ2-5, with TRBD2 matching over 8 bases. This CDR3 spans 17 amino acids. V dropped 4 bases and J dropped 2; count of bases not matched to a gene: 13. The germline V gene encodes CDR1 SGHRS and CDR2 YFSETQ. The CDR3 here is CASSPPALADWQETQYF. The CDR3 DNA is TGCGCCAGCAGCCCCCCGGCACTAGCGGATTGGCAAGAGACCCAGTACTTC.

This rearrangement joins TRBV27 to TRBJ2-7; 7 bases align to TRBD1. The CDR3 has 13 residues. V shed 4 bases, J shed 5 bases, and the junction held 5 bases outside the gene matches. Germline V gene lookup returns CDR1 MNHEY and CDR2 SMNVEV (reference sequence). The CDR3: CASSYNRGHEQYF. The DNA for the CDR3 is TGTGCCAGCAGTTATAACAGGGGCCACGAGCAGTACTTC.

The rearrangement uses TRBV5-1 and TRBJ2-2; tentatively, D is TRBD2 (5 bases). The germline CDR1 and CDR2 sequences are SGHRS and YFSETQ. The CDR3 has 17 amino acids. With 1 base removed from V and 0 bases from J, the gap between germline ends came to 13 bases. The CDR3 DNA reads TGCGCCAGCAGCTTGTTGCGGGTCAGGACGAACACCGGGGAGCTGTTTTTT. Its protein is CASSLLRVRTNTGELFF.

This chain links TRBV7-9 with TRBJ1-2; D may be TRBD1 (5 bases). Per the germline V gene, CDR1 is SEHNR and CDR2 is FQNEAQ (reference sequence). Deletions cut 5 bases from V and 4 bases from J, with 17 bases between. This CDR3 is built from 15 residues. The CDR3 DNA sequence: TGTGCCAGCAGCGGAACAGACAGACTCGTCTATGGCTACACCTTC. It specifies CASSGTDRLVYGYTF.

This clone was observed a handful of times. The chain recombines TRBV19 with TRBJ1-5; D is perhaps TRBD1 (5 bases). V was shortened by 0 bases and J by 9 bases, with 12 bases between the two germline ends. The V gene's germline CDR1 is LNHDA and CDR2 SQIVND (reference sequence). CDR3 length: 14 residues. The chain's CDR3 is CASSIDGRQPPQHF. DNA for the CDR3: TGTGCCAGTAGTATAGACGGACGACAGCCGCCCCAGCATTTT.

The V call is TRBV6-5, the J call TRBJ1-2, with unresolved D. This CDR3 has 16 residues. The germline CDR1 and CDR2 sequences are MNHEY and SVGAGI. Between the trimmed V and J ends, which lost 0 bases and 0 bases, there was a span of 11 bases. As DNA, the CDR3 is TGTGCCAGCAGTTACTCGGGCCCAGCCACTAACTATGGCTACACCTTC. This encodes CASSYSGPATNYGYTF.

The CDR3 here is CASTLGPGYEQYF. The DNA of the CDR3 is TGTGCCAGCACATTAGGTCCGGGGTACGAGCAGTACTTC. V usage is TRBV6-5 and J usage is TRBJ2-7; TRBD2 is a possible D gene (5 bases). CDR3 length equals 13 residues. Germline CDR1 is MNHEY and CDR2 is SVGAGI. Trimming cost V 7 bases and J 4 bases, with 14 bases left between them.

This chain links TRBV27 with TRBJ1-1; D not certain. The germline gives CDR1 MNHEY, CDR2 SMNVEV (reference sequence). The CDR3 loop spans 13 amino acids. The V and J ends lost 4 bases and 5 bases respectively, with 11 bases between them. The CDR3 here is CASSWQDSTEAFF. The CDR3 DNA follows: TGTGCCAGCAGTTGGCAGGATAGTACTGAAGCTTTCTTT.

The rearrangement uses TRBV6-5 and TRBJ1-1; TRBD1 is a possible D gene (5 bases). V was trimmed by 6 bases and J by 8 bases, leaving 16 bases between them. CDR1 is MNHEY and CDR2 is SVGAGI in the germline V gene. CDR3 size: 13 residues. The CDR3 coding sequence is TGTGCCAGCAGGGATACAGGACCCTCCGAAGCTTTCTTT. This encodes CASRDTGPSEAFF.

This chain connects TRBV4-1 to TRBJ2-5; TRBD2 agrees at 7 bases. Germline V lookup: CDR1 MGHRA, CDR2 YSYEKL. This CDR3 is 15 amino acids long. After removal of 7 bases from V and 5 bases from J, the junction contained 13 bases not matched to a gene. CDR3 nucleotide sequence: TGCGCCAGCACCCCGGGGAGTAGCGGGCGGGAGACCCAGTACTTC. This gives the protein CASTPGSSGRETQYF.

The CDR3 is CASSPRLAGPYEQYF. CDR3 in DNA: TGTGCCAGCAGCCCCCGACTAGCGGGACCCTACGAGCAGTACTTC. The V call is TRBV7-6, the J call TRBJ2-7, with TRBD2 identical over 11 bases. CDR3 size: 15 residues. Germline CDR1 reads SGHVS; CDR2 reads FNYEAQ. V gave up 5 bases and J gave up 2 bases; unmatched junction bases: 5.

V is TRBV27 and J is TRBJ1-1; 9 bases line up with TRBD1. Per the germline V gene, CDR1 is MNHEY and CDR2 is SMNVEV (reference sequence). V was clipped by 6 bases and J by 0 bases; unmatched bases: 2. The CDR3 consists of 14 residues. The CDR3 bases are TGTGCCAGCAGGTGGGACAGGGTGAACACTGAAGCTTTCTTT. Translation gives CASRWDRVNTEAFF.

The chain has TRBV5-5 and TRBJ2-7, with 13 bases matching TRBD2. J gave up 5 bases and V 2 bases, and 4 bases lay outside the gene matches. This CDR3 spans 15 amino acids. The germline CDR1 and CDR2 sequences are SGHKS and YYEKEE (reference sequence). DNA of the CDR3: TGTGCCAGCAGCTTCAGACTAGCGGGAGGTGACGAGCAGTACTTC. It codes for CASSFRLAGGDEQYF.

The gene calls are TRBV11-3 and TRBJ2-1; D is ambiguous. The V and J ends lost 4 bases and 3 bases respectively, with 7 bases between them. This CDR3 comprises 13 residues. Germline V gene lookup returns CDR1 SGHNT and CDR2 YENEEA. The CDR3 coding sequence is TGTGCCAGCAGCTCAGACCTCTACAATGAGCAGTTCTTC. Its protein is CASSSDLYNEQFF.